This T cell receptor beta chain was observed in a study of T cell responses to AZD1222 COVID-19 vaccine. Study-wide findings and caveats: Only a handful of individuals given AZD1222 were seropositive at baseline.

Concerning this clone itself: Antigen specificity is unknown.

Clones were sequenced by immunoSEQ multiplex PCR, and TCRdb holds only the in-frame ones, with some missing. The table lists 90,000 to 120,000 clones, around 87% of them singletons. This receptor was taken from an adult in good health. The sample was peripheral blood, taken on day 0 of AZD1222 vaccination.

The CDR3 sequence is CASSRKWDTQYF. The CDR3, as DNA: TGTGCCAGCAGCCGGAAGTGGGATACGCAGTATTTT. The rearrangement uses TRBV5-4 and TRBJ2-3, with D unresolved. Germline CDR1 and CDR2: SGHNT and YYREEE (reference sequence). The CDR3 is 12 residues long. V was cut by 4 bases and J by 6 bases, with 9 bases left in between.